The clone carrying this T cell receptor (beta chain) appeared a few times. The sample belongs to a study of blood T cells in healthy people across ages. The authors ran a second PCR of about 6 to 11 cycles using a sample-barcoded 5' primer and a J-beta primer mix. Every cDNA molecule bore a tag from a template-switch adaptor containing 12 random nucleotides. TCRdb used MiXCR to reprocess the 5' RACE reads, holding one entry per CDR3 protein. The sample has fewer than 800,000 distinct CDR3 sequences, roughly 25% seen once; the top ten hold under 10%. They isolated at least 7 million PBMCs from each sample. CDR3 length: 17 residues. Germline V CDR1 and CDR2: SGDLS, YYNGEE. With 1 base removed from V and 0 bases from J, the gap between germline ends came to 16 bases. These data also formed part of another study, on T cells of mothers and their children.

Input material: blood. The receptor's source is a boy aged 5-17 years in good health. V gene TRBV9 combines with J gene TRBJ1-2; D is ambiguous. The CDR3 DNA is TGTGCCAGCAGCGTATCAGGTTTGAGTAAACCTAACTATGGCTACACCTTC. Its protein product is CASSVSGLSKPNYGYTF.